These 18 T cell receptor beta chains were sequenced from one sample in a study of blood T cell repertoires in COVID-19. Using immunoSEQ multiplex PCR, the repertoire was profiled, and TCRdb retains in-frame clones only, with some absent. The repertoire has a few hundred thousand clones, about 88% of them found once; the top ten carry 3% to 3.5%. The sequencing sample was made of peripheral blood. The receptors here all came from a man aged 55-75 years with acute or convalescent COVID-19.

The count of this clone is one. One end of the junction fails to match germline, which may point to a read error. The chain uses TRBV18 and TRBJ1-2, with a tentative D call TRBD1 (5 bases). The CDR3 totals 14 residues. CDR1 and CDR2 (germline): KGHSH, LQKENI. CDR3 loop: CASSLSGTDYGYTF. CDR3 nucleotide sequence: TGTGCCAGCTCACTAAGCGGGACGGACTACGGCTACACCTTC.

The chain has TRBV6-2 or TRBV6-3 and TRBJ2-5; TRBD1 might be the D (6 bases). This CDR3 is 13 amino acids long. Trimming shortened V by 5 bases and J by 1 base, and 8 bases separated the two germline ends. Looked up from germline, CDR1 is MNHEY and CDR2 is SVGEGT. The chain's CDR3 is CASSLGAQETQYF. The CDR3 DNA reads as TGTGCCAGCAGTCTGGGGGCCCAAGAGACCCAGTACTTC.

Details on this clone: Germline and junction disagree at one end, which may indicate a read error. This chain uses TRBV10-3 with TRBJ1-2; no definite D call. Germline CDR1 is ENHRY and CDR2 is SYGVKD. CDR3 size: 11 residues. The CDR3 is CATQVYYSYTF. The CDR3 region has the DNA TGTGCCACCCAAGTTTACTATAGCTACACCTTC.

CDR3 coding DNA: TGTGCCATCAGAGAGCGGGGGGGTAGCACAGATACGCAGTATTTT. Protein product: CAIRERGGSTDTQYF. The J gene is TRBJ2-3, the V gene TRBV10-3, with 10 positions matching TRBD2. The CDR3 contains 15 residues. The V and J ends lost 6 bases and 0 bases, in that order; junction bases with no gene match: 3. The germline V gene has CDR1 ENHRY and CDR2 SYGVKD.

The genes are TRBV7-2 and TRBJ1-5, with unresolved D. V gave up 8 bases and J gave up 4 bases, with 15 bases separating them. The CDR3 contains 14 residues. CDR1 and CDR2 from the germline V gene are SGHTA and FQGNSA. CDR3 in amino acids: CASQTRERNQPQHF. The CDR3, as DNA: TGTGCCAGCCAAACTAGGGAGCGGAATCAGCCCCAGCATTTT.

This clone was recorded once. This chain links TRBV18 with TRBJ2-1; TRBD1 matches at 8 bases. V shed 0 bases, J shed 5 bases, and the junction held 6 bases outside the gene matches. The germline V gene has CDR1 KGHSH and CDR2 LQKENI. There are 16 residues in the CDR3. This CDR3 is CASSPPQGARHNEQFF. In DNA, the CDR3 is TGTGCCAGCTCACCACCCCAGGGGGCTCGCCACAATGAGCAGTTCTTC.

This chain connects TRBV14 to TRBJ1-2; TRBD1 agrees at 7 bases. Per germline, CDR1 SGHDN and CDR2 FVKESK. CDR3 length: 21 amino acids. Trimming removed 0 bases from V and 0 bases from J; junction bases left unmatched: 19. CDR3 sequence reads: CASSQDWNLGTVERANYGYTF. The DNA of the CDR3 is TGTGCCAGCAGCCAAGATTGGAATCTCGGGACAGTGGAGAGAGCTAACTATGGCTACACCTTC.

This clone was seen only a few times. This rearrangement joins TRBV3-1 (or the pseudogene TRBV3-2) to TRBJ2-3, with 13 bases identical to TRBD2. This CDR3 spans 17 amino acids. Germline-derived CDR1 and CDR2 are LGHDT and YNNKEL (reference sequence). The junction had 4 bases not matched to a gene; V was cut back by 0 bases and J by 4 bases. The CDR3 DNA follows: TGTGCCAGCAGCCAAGATGGGGGACTAGCGGGGTCAGATACGCAGTATTTT. Protein product: CASSQDGGLAGSDTQYF.

The rearrangement uses TRBV7-3 and TRBJ1-1; no clear D. From germline, CDR1 is SGHTA and CDR2 FQGTGA. Trimming pared 5 bases from V and 3 bases from J, leaving 10 bases between. The CDR3 extends over 13 amino acids. The CDR3 reads CASSPRRYTEAFF. The CDR3 DNA reads as TGTGCCAGCAGCCCTAGACGGTACACTGAAGCTTTCTTT.

The chain couples TRBV4-1 to TRBJ2-3, with D possibly matching TRBD2 (6 bases). The V gene lost 0 bases and the J gene lost 3 bases, with 7 bases spanning the gap. Germline values: CDR1 MGHRA, CDR2 YSYEKL. The CDR3 loop spans 14 amino acids. Here the CDR3 DNA reads TGCGCCAGCAGCCAAGATCGGGAGACAGATACGCAGTATTTT. As protein: CASSQDRETDTQYF.

The chain is built from TRBV7-2 and TRBJ2-4; 9 bases align to TRBD2. Looked up from germline, CDR1 is SGHTA and CDR2 is FQGNSA. V lost 0 bases, J lost 5 bases, and 5 bases stayed unmatched. This CDR3 has 16 amino acids. The DNA of the CDR3 is TGTGCCAGCAGCTTAGCGAGTCGCGGGGGGGAAAACATTCAGTACTTC. Translating it yields CASSLASRGGENIQYF. Together with reference TRBV7-2 and TRBJ2-4, the CDR3 gives the full variable domain: GAGVSQSPSNKVTEKGKDVELRCDPISGHTALYWYRQSLGQGLEFLIYFQGNSAPDKSGLPSDRFSAERTGGSVSTLTIQRTQQEDSAVYLCASSLASRGGENIQYFGAGTRLSVL.

V gene TRBV2 combines with J gene TRBJ2-1, with D possibly TRBD1 on 5 matching bases. The length of the CDR3 is 14 residues. Per germline, CDR1 SNHLY and CDR2 FYNNEI. With 6 bases removed from V and 5 bases from J, the gap between germline ends came to 14 bases. Written as DNA, the CDR3 is TGTGCCAGCAGCCGCCCGACAGACCACAATGAGCAGTTCTTC. It codes for CASSRPTDHNEQFF.

J is TRBJ1-6 and V is TRBV5-1; TRBD1 matches at 9 bases. This CDR3 comprises 14 residues. The V and J ends lost 0 bases and 9 bases, in that order; junction bases with no gene match: 1. Germline assignment: CDR1 SGHRS and CDR2 YFSETQ. The CDR3 sequence is CASSLGTGVSPLHF. CDR3 DNA sequence: TGCGCCAGCAGCTTGGGGACAGGGGTTTCACCCCTCCACTTT.

This sequence joins TRBV6-5 and TRBJ1-5, with 7 bases identical to TRBD1. The CDR3 runs to 14 residues. Germline CDR1 and CDR2: MNHEY and SVGAGI. Unmatched junction bases numbered 6, after V lost 8 bases and J lost 2 bases. The CDR3 coding sequence is TGTGCCAGCGAAACCGGGACAGGCAATCAGCCCCAGCATTTT. This sequence encodes CASETGTGNQPQHF.

The chain combines TRBV9 with TRBJ2-1; 8 positions agree with TRBD1. CDR3 length equals 13 residues. Looked up from germline, CDR1 is SGDLS and CDR2 is YYNGEE. The trim removed 1 base at V and 6 bases at J, leaving 0 bases unmatched. The CDR3 protein is CASSVTGGNEQFF. Here the CDR3 DNA reads TGTGCCAGCAGCGTAACAGGGGGCAATGAGCAGTTCTTC.

The V and J genes are TRBV7-9 and TRBJ1-2; D unresolved. Trimming removed 1 base at V and 12 bases at J, with 12 bases between. The germline gives CDR1 SEHNR, CDR2 FQNEAQ (reference sequence). The CDR3 runs to 12 residues. CDR3 loop: CASSLGDFVDTF. The CDR3 bases are TGTGCCAGCAGCTTAGGAGACTTTGTCGACACCTTC.

This chain connects TRBV5-1 to TRBJ1-2, with D possibly TRBD1 on 5 matching bases. V was clipped by 7 bases and J by 5 bases, with 12 bases between them. The germline CDR1 and CDR2 sequences are SGHRS and YFSETQ. CDR3 size: 12 residues. In DNA form, the CDR3 reads TGCGCCAGCGCCGCTGGGGGGTATGGCTACACCTTC. Translation: CASAAGGYGYTF.

The V and J genes are TRBV5-1 and TRBJ2-3; a weak D match, TRBD1 (5 bases). V was cut by 1 base and J by 2 bases, with 8 bases left in between. The germline V gene encodes CDR1 SGHRS and CDR2 YFSETQ. The CDR3 is 14 amino acids. The CDR3 DNA reads as TGCGCCAGCAGCTTGAGACAGTTCACAGATACGCAGTATTTT. Amino acids: CASSLRQFTDTQYF.